The 30 T cell receptor beta chains given below trace back to one sample, sequenced in a study of beta chain features in type 1 diabetes. What was sequenced were expressed TCRB transcripts, since all of the isolated RNA had been reverse transcribed. Produced via immunoSEQ multiplex PCR; TCRdb's table is partial and in-frame only. The data show around 330,000 clones, with 11% seen just once and around 0.015% held by the top ten. Specimen: naive CD4+ T cells from blood. The source of these receptors is a woman aged 30 to 39 in good health.

The rearrangement links TRBV30 to TRBJ2-5; 7 bases align to TRBD1. This CDR3 comprises 14 residues. Per the germline V gene, CDR1 is GTSNPN and CDR2 is SVGIG (reference sequence). Losses at the gene ends were 4 bases for V and 5 bases for J; bases not matched to a gene: 10. Written as DNA, the CDR3 is TGTGCCTGGAAATTACAGGGGACCGGGGAGACCCAGTACTTC. It encodes CAWKLQGTGETQYF.

This clone was seen repeatedly, ten times or more. This chain joins TRBV7-9 and TRBJ2-3; D is undetermined. The V end was cut by 5 bases, the J end by 3 bases, with 3 bases between. The CDR3 has 11 amino acids. CDR1 and CDR2 (germline): SEHNR, FQNEAQ (reference sequence). As DNA, the CDR3 is TGTGCCAGCAGCGAGACAGATACGCAGTATTTT. It specifies CASSETDTQYF.

The rearrangement links TRBV5-4 to TRBJ2-7; TRBD1 aligns across 7 bases. The V gene's germline CDR1 is SGHNT and CDR2 YYREEE (reference sequence). After removal of 3 bases from V and 3 bases from J, the junction contained 3 bases not matched to a gene. The CDR3 extends over 13 amino acids. The CDR3 DNA reads TGTGCCAGCAGCTCGGGACAGAACTACGAGCAGTACTTC. It is translated as CASSSGQNYEQYF.

The gene calls are TRBV7-9 and TRBJ1-5; D remains ambiguous. This CDR3 comprises 15 residues. Per the germline V gene, CDR1 is SEHNR and CDR2 is FQNEAQ (reference sequence). Trimming removed 1 base at V and 1 base at J, with 8 bases between. The CDR3 bases are TGTGCCAGCAGCTTAGGGTCGGTCAGCAATCAGCCCCAGCATTTT. It translates to CASSLGSVSNQPQHF.

V usage is TRBV28 and J usage is TRBJ2-3, with 8 bases fitting TRBD2. From germline, CDR1 is MDHEN and CDR2 SYDVKM. The V gene end was trimmed by 9 bases and the J gene end by 0 bases; junction bases not matched to a gene: 5. The CDR3 runs 14 residues. The CDR3 nucleotides are TGTGCCAGTCGGGGGGGCGGGAGCACAGATACGCAGTATTTT. It specifies CASRGGGSTDTQYF.

This clone appeared a few times. V is TRBV2 and J is TRBJ1-1, with unresolved D. Germline lookup yields CDR1 SNHLY and CDR2 FYNNEI. The V gene lost 6 bases and the J gene lost 5 bases, with 19 bases spanning the gap. The CDR3 has 15 amino acids. CDR3 amino acids: CASSGSAGPGTEAFF. CDR3 nucleotide sequence: TGTGCCAGCAGCGGGTCAGCTGGGCCGGGGACTGAAGCTTTCTTT.

In this sample, this clone turned up a few times. The chain is built from TRBV18 and TRBJ1-2; D call uncertain. This CDR3 has 13 residues. CDR1 is KGHSH and CDR2 is LQKENI in the germline V gene. V was pared by 0 bases and J by 6 bases, with 8 bases between. The CDR3 sequence is CASSPPQVHGYTF. In DNA, the CDR3 is TGTGCCAGCTCACCACCGCAGGTTCATGGCTACACCTTC.

This clone has only a few counts. The chain has TRBV25-1 and TRBJ1-2, with D perhaps matching TRBD1 (5 bases). The CDR3 covers 13 residues. Deletions cut 6 bases from V and 1 base from J, with 9 bases between. CDR1 is MGHDK, CDR2 SYGVNS, per germline. The CDR3 DNA reads as TGTGCCAGCAGGGACACGATTAACTATGGCTACACCTTC. Its translation: CASRDTINYGYTF.

This clone came up a few times. The gene calls are TRBV9 and TRBJ2-5, with 9 bases identical to TRBD1. The germline gives CDR1 SGDLS, CDR2 YYNGEE. Trimming at V came to 3 bases and at J to 3 bases, leaving 3 bases not matched to a gene. The CDR3 totals 14 residues. CDR3: CASSARTGEETQYF. In nucleotides, the CDR3 is TGTGCCAGCAGCGCCCGGACAGGGGAAGAGACCCAGTACTTC.

V usage is TRBV7-2 and J usage is TRBJ2-5; 9 bases line up with TRBD1. Germline CDR1 SGHTA, CDR2 FQGNSA. The CDR3 is 11 amino acids. J gave up 14 bases and V 5 bases, and 6 bases lay outside the gene matches. DNA for the CDR3: TGTGCCAGCAGCCACCGGGACAGGGTATACTTC. This codes for CASSHRDRVYF.

This sequence joins TRBV9 and TRBJ1-3, with unresolved D. Germline V lookup: CDR1 SGDLS, CDR2 YYNGEE. Trimming left V 4 bases short and J 2 bases short, with 16 bases between. The CDR3 is 16 residues long. As DNA, the CDR3 is TGTGCCAGCAGCTCCCCCGTGCGAGGAGCTGGAAACACCATATATTTT. It encodes CASSSPVRGAGNTIYF.

The rearrangement links TRBV28 to TRBJ2-1, with a tentative D call TRBD2 (6 bases). Germline loops: CDR1 MDHEN, CDR2 SYDVKM. The germline V and J ends were trimmed by 4 bases and 6 bases, with 19 bases remaining between them. The CDR3 length is 16 residues. The CDR3 nucleotides read TGTGCCAGCAGTTCCGCATCGGCGGGGCTAACCAATGAGCAGTTCTTC. Translation: CASSSASAGLTNEQFF.

This clone has more than one count but fewer than ten. The chain employs TRBV2 and TRBJ2-3; 9 bases match TRBD1. Trimming at V came to 6 bases and at J to 0 bases, leaving 4 bases not matched to a gene. Germline assignment: CDR1 SNHLY and CDR2 FYNNEI. The length of the CDR3 is 15 residues. CDR3 residues: CASRGQGLSTDTQYF. Written as DNA, the CDR3 is TGTGCCAGCAGGGGACAGGGCCTGAGCACAGATACGCAGTATTTT. The whole variable domain, filled in from reference TRBV2 and TRBJ2-3, reads EPEVTQTPSHQVTQMGQEVILRCVPISNHLYFYWYRQILGQKVEFLVSFYNNEISEKSEIFDDQFSVERPDGSNFTLKIRSTKLEDSAMYFCASRGQGLSTDTQYFGPGTRLTVL.

On this clone: Other DNA sequences in the sample encode the same CDR3. V is TRBV10-3 and J is TRBJ2-3, with a weak D call TRBD1 (6 bases). Germline V gene sequence: CDR1 ENHRY, CDR2 SYGVKD. Between the trimmed V and J ends, which lost 6 bases and 3 bases, there was a span of 7 bases. The CDR3 covers 12 residues. CDR3 DNA: TGTGCCATCAGACAGGGAACAGATACGCAGTATTTT. Protein sequence: CAIRQGTDTQYF.

The chain carries TRBV7-8 and TRBJ2-7, with TRBD2 matching over 11 bases. This CDR3 contains 14 residues. The V gene end was trimmed by 5 bases and the J gene end by 6 bases; junction bases not matched to a gene: 6. Germline V CDR1 and CDR2: SGHVS, FQNEAQ. This CDR3 reads CASSPVSGRGEQYF. CDR3 nucleotides: TGTGCCAGCAGCCCCGTTAGCGGGAGGGGCGAGCAGTACTTC.

The V and J genes are TRBV11-1 and TRBJ2-1; 11 bases agree with TRBD2. The J segment lost 4 bases and the V segment lost 6 bases, leaving 8 bases of the junction unmatched. CDR1 is SGHAT, CDR2 FQDESV, per germline (reference sequence). This CDR3 contains 16 residues. The chain's CDR3 is CASRTPGTSGYNEQFF. The CDR3 DNA reads TGTGCCAGCAGAACCCCCGGGACTAGCGGATACAATGAGCAGTTCTTC.

The chain is built from TRBV6-5 and TRBJ1-2, with D unresolved. CDR3 length: 15 amino acids. The germline CDR1 and CDR2 sequences are MNHEY and SVGAGI. V shed 4 bases and J shed 4 bases, with 16 bases lying between them. In DNA form, the CDR3 reads TGTGCCAGCAGTTCAGGCGGGGTGTTTCGCTATGGCTACACCTTC. Translated: CASSSGGVFRYGYTF.

This clone was picked up a small number of times. The rearrangement joins TRBV5-1 to TRBJ2-3, with D uncertain. The CDR3 loop spans 12 amino acids. Per the germline V gene, CDR1 is SGHRS and CDR2 is YFSETQ. Trimming cost V 4 bases and J 6 bases, with 9 bases left between them. The CDR3: CASSIWADTQYF. The CDR3 DNA reads as TGCGCCAGCAGCATCTGGGCTGATACGCAGTATTTT.

The V gene is TRBV5-1, the J gene TRBJ2-1, with D possibly TRBD1 on 6 matching bases. The germline CDR1 and CDR2 sequences are SGHRS and YFSETQ. Trimming took off 4 bases at V and 3 bases at J, with 14 bases between the two ends. The CDR3 has 15 amino acids. DNA for the CDR3: TGCGCCAGCAGCCTTTATACAGGGAACTACAATGAGCAGTTCTTC. Translated, it gives CASSLYTGNYNEQFF.

The chain is built from TRBV7-9 and TRBJ2-3; D is perhaps TRBD1 (6 bases). Trimming stripped 2 bases from V and 0 bases from J, with 15 bases between. This CDR3 has 17 amino acids. Germline CDR1 and CDR2: SEHNR and FQNEAQ (reference sequence). CDR3 sequence reads: CASSLLRTATSTDTQYF. The CDR3 nucleotides read TGTGCCAGCAGCTTATTAAGGACAGCCACTAGCACAGATACGCAGTATTTT.

The V and J genes are TRBV7-9 and TRBJ1-1; tentative D call: TRBD1 (5 bases). Trimming cost V 1 base and J 8 bases, with 11 bases left between them. The CDR3 sequence is 13 residues long. Germline CDR1 is SEHNR and CDR2 is FQNEAQ (reference sequence). The CDR3 sequence: CASSLVMGQEAFF. DNA of the CDR3: TGTGCCAGCAGCTTAGTCATGGGGCAGGAAGCTTTCTTT.

This clone came up a few times. The chain carries TRBV7-2 and TRBJ2-7; TRBD1 aligns across 7 bases. Germline lookup yields CDR1 SGHTA and CDR2 FQGNSA. Trimming removed 5 bases from V and 1 base from J; junction bases left unmatched: 8. This CDR3 spans 15 amino acids. CDR3 DNA sequence: TGTGCCAGCAGCCCCCACAGGGGACAATCCTACGAGCAGTACTTC. Its protein is CASSPHRGQSYEQYF.

The J gene is TRBJ2-1, the V gene TRBV4-3, with D possibly being TRBD1 (7 bases). Trimming took off 0 bases at V and 7 bases at J, with 22 bases between the two ends. Germline V CDR1 and CDR2: LGHNA, YSLEER. CDR3 length: 18 amino acids. The CDR3 DNA is TGCGCCAGCAGCCAAGATACGTTGCGACTAGGGGGCCCTAATGAGCAGTTCTTC. It encodes CASSQDTLRLGGPNEQFF.

This clone was found a few times. This sequence joins TRBV5-6 and TRBJ1-2; 9 positions agree with TRBD1. The germline gives CDR1 SGHDT, CDR2 YYEEEE. The CDR3 consists of 13 residues. J lost 3 bases, V lost 4 bases, and 1 base had no gene match. The CDR3 nucleotides are TGTGCCAGCAGCCGGACAGGGGACTATGGCTACACCTTC. Its protein is CASSRTGDYGYTF.

V is TRBV7-3 and J is TRBJ2-1, with 13 bases lining up with TRBD2. Germline trimming cut 5 bases from V and 0 bases from J; bases unmatched to any gene: 13. Per the germline V gene, CDR1 is SGHTA and CDR2 is FQGTGA. The CDR3 is made up of 20 amino acids. The CDR3: CASSRHRTSGGESSYNEQFF. The CDR3 coding sequence is TGTGCCAGCAGCCGACACAGGACTAGCGGGGGTGAAAGCTCCTACAATGAGCAGTTCTTC.

This clone was seen only a few times. This chain links TRBV28 with TRBJ2-7, with TRBD2 as a possible D gene (5 bases). V lost 3 bases to trimming and J lost 2 bases, with 8 bases between them. This CDR3 contains 13 residues. CDR1 and CDR2 (germline): MDHEN, SYDVKM. The CDR3 coding sequence is TGTGCCAGCAGTTTGGAGGTCCCCTACGAGCAGTACTTC. Translation gives CASSLEVPYEQYF.

This chain joins TRBV7-9 and TRBJ1-1; D not certain. The V and J ends lost 3 bases and 1 base respectively, with 6 bases between them. Germline CDR1 and CDR2: SEHNR and FQNEAQ (reference sequence). The CDR3 length is 13 residues. CDR3 coding DNA: TGTGCCAGCAGCTTCAGGCGGAACACTGAAGCTTTCTTT. Translating gives CASSFRRNTEAFF. Drawing the rest from reference TRBV7-9 and TRBJ1-1, the complete variable domain is DTGVSQNPRHKITKRGQNVTFRCDPISEHNRLYWYRQTLGQGPEFLTYFQNEAQLEKSRLLSDRFSAERPKGSFSTLEIQRTEQGDSAMYLCASSFRRNTEAFFGQGTRLTVV.

This clone showed up just a few times. The rearrangement uses TRBV7-9 and TRBJ2-3, with 9 bases matching TRBD2. The CDR3 sequence is 15 residues long. Losses at the gene ends were 5 bases for V and 10 bases for J; bases not matched to a gene: 13. Germline lookup yields CDR1 SEHNR and CDR2 FQNEAQ (reference sequence). The DNA for the CDR3 is TGTGCCAGCAGCCGTGGACTAGCGCCTATACTATCGCAGTATTTT. Its protein product is CASSRGLAPILSQYF.

The chain employs TRBV2 and TRBJ1-4; TRBD1 agrees at 8 bases. V lost 7 bases, J lost 7 bases, and 5 bases stayed unmatched. CDR3 size: 13 residues. Germline CDR1 is SNHLY and CDR2 is FYNNEI. The CDR3 nucleotides are TGTGCCAGCACTGGGACAGGTGGTGAAAAACTGTTTTTT. Translated, it gives CASTGTGGEKLFF.

The CDR3 here is CASSPTSGRNTGELFF. The CDR3 DNA reads TGTGCCAGCAGCCCAACTAGCGGGAGGAACACCGGGGAGCTGTTTTTT. The chain couples TRBV9 to TRBJ2-2, with 11 bases aligning to TRBD2. The CDR3 loop spans 16 amino acids. The germline CDR1 and CDR2 sequences are SGDLS and YYNGEE. J gave up 1 base and V 4 bases, and 3 bases lay outside the gene matches.